Listed here are 21 T cell receptor beta chains from one sample, sequenced in a study of shared clonotypes between healthy human individuals. Sequenced by immunoSEQ multiplex PCR; TCRdb stores in-frame clones only, minus some. The sample lists millions of clones, more than 85% seen once, with 0.39% in the top ten. What was sequenced was naive CD4+ T cells from PBMCs. This sample's subset: CD45RA+ positively selected. All receptors derive from a man between 18 and 35 years old in good health. Some clones in this sample may be carry-over from other donors' samples.

V gene TRBV28 combines with J gene TRBJ1-1; no clear D. CDR1 and CDR2 from the germline V gene are MDHEN and SYDVKM. CDR3 length equals 12 residues. Trimming took off 3 bases at V and 6 bases at J, with 8 bases between the two ends. In nucleotides, the CDR3 is TGTGCCAGCAGTTTGTCGACTTCTGAAGCTTTCTTT. Protein sequence: CASSLSTSEAFF.

The chain uses TRBV27 and TRBJ2-7; 7 bases are a match to TRBD1. The V gene end was trimmed by 8 bases and the J gene end by 1 base; junction bases not matched to a gene: 5. The CDR3 covers 13 residues. Per germline, CDR1 MNHEY and CDR2 SMNVEV (reference sequence). CDR3 residues: CASGRQGSYEQYF. The CDR3 DNA is TGTGCCAGCGGGAGACAGGGATCCTACGAGCAGTACTTC.

The chain links TRBV5-1 to TRBJ2-1; 14 positions match TRBD2. V trimming: 0 bases; J trimming: 0 bases; junction bases outside the gene matches: 11. The CDR3 is made up of 21 amino acids. The germline V gene has CDR1 SGHRS and CDR2 YFSETQ. The CDR3 DNA is TGCGCCAGCAGCTTGGAAGGTGGGACTAGCGGGAGCACGTACTCCTACAATGAGCAGTTCTTC. This sequence encodes CASSLEGGTSGSTYSYNEQFF.

The rearrangement joins TRBV28 to TRBJ2-7, with D possibly matching TRBD2 (7 bases). V gave up 6 bases and J gave up 1 base, with 16 bases separating them. The CDR3 contains 15 residues. The V gene's germline CDR1 is MDHEN and CDR2 SYDVKM. CDR3 coding DNA: TGTGCCAGCAGACCTACGGGGAGGGGGTCCTACGAGCAGTACTTC. It is translated as CASRPTGRGSYEQYF.

The rearrangement joins TRBV7-2 to TRBJ2-7; TRBD2 matches 10 bases. This CDR3 contains 16 residues. Germline values: CDR1 SGHTA, CDR2 FQGNSA. Germline trimming cut 0 bases from V and 4 bases from J; bases unmatched to any gene: 6. Here the CDR3 reads CASSLARSGRAYEQYF. The CDR3 DNA sequence: TGTGCCAGCAGCTTAGCGCGAAGCGGGAGGGCATACGAGCAGTACTTC.

The chain employs TRBV4-2 and TRBJ1-2; possibly TRBD1 for D (5 bases). There are 15 residues in the CDR3. Looked up from germline, CDR1 is LGHNA and CDR2 is YNFKEQ. V shed 1 base and J shed 6 bases, with 15 bases lying between them. CDR3 residues: CASSQGVGRADGYTF. In nucleotides, the CDR3 is TGTGCCAGCAGCCAAGGGGTGGGCAGGGCGGATGGCTACACCTTC.

This sequence joins TRBV29-1 and TRBJ2-7; D is unresolved. The germline V gene encodes CDR1 SQVTM and CDR2 ANQGSEA. Deletions cut 2 bases from V and 0 bases from J, with 8 bases between. This CDR3 contains 13 residues. Written as DNA, the CDR3 is TGCAGCGTTGAACACCAGAGCTCCTACGAGCAGTACTTC. Its translation is CSVEHQSSYEQYF.

CDR3 coding DNA: TGCGCCAGCAGCTTGTACGGACCGGGCTACGAGCAGTACTTC. Amino acids: CASSLYGPGYEQYF. The rearrangement joins TRBV5-1 to TRBJ2-7, with unresolved D. The CDR3 has 14 residues. Per germline, CDR1 SGHRS and CDR2 YFSETQ. V shed 1 base and J shed 3 bases, with 11 bases lying between them.

The table lists this clone with a few counts. The chain has TRBV7-9 and TRBJ1-1; 7 nucleotides agree with TRBD1. This CDR3 is 14 amino acids long. The germline V gene has CDR1 SEHNR and CDR2 FQNEAQ (reference sequence). Losses at the gene ends were 5 bases for V and 3 bases for J; bases not matched to a gene: 6. CDR3: CASSKQGSDTEAFF. The CDR3, as DNA: TGTGCCAGCAGCAAACAGGGGTCGGACACTGAAGCTTTCTTT.

V and J are TRBV7-9 and TRBJ2-3; possible D gene TRBD1, 5 bases. CDR3 length: 12 residues. V dropped 11 bases and J dropped 0 bases, with 9 bases sitting between them. CDR1 is SEHNR and CDR2 is FQNEAQ in the germline V gene (reference sequence). CDR3 in amino acids: CAGAGSTDTQYF. The CDR3, as DNA: TGTGCCGGGGCAGGGAGCACAGATACGCAGTATTTT.

This clone was observed once. This chain joins TRBV29-1 and TRBJ1-4; D is uncertain. CDR1 and CDR2 from the germline V gene are SQVTM and ANQGSEA. The CDR3 has 13 residues. V shed 7 bases and J shed 6 bases, with 15 bases lying between them. This chain's CDR3 is CSAASGGDEKLFF. The CDR3 DNA follows: TGCAGCGCGGCTTCGGGCGGGGATGAAAAACTGTTTTTT.

This chain links TRBV5-1 with TRBJ2-1; TRBD2 is a possible D gene (7 bases). V was trimmed by 0 bases and J by 6 bases, leaving 16 bases between them. CDR1 and CDR2 (germline): SGHRS, YFSETQ. This CDR3 is built from 16 residues. This CDR3 reads CASSLAPRGGFNEQFF. CDR3 bases: TGCGCCAGCAGCTTGGCCCCCAGGGGAGGGTTCAATGAGCAGTTCTTC. Based on the CDR3 plus reference TRBV5-1 and TRBJ2-1, the full variable domain is KAGVTQTPRYLIKTRGQQVTLSCSPISGHRSVSWYQQTPGQGLQFLFEYFSETQRNKGNFPGRFSGRQFSNSRSEMNVSTLELGDSALYLCASSLAPRGGFNEQFFGPGTRLTVL.

This chain uses TRBV7-6 with TRBJ2-7; D remains ambiguous. Looked up from germline, CDR1 is SGHVS and CDR2 is FNYEAQ. Trimming pared 8 bases from V and 1 base from J, leaving 24 bases between. The CDR3 has 17 residues. The CDR3 protein is CASFSALGLNTSYEQYF. The CDR3 coding sequence is TGTGCCAGCTTCTCGGCCCTGGGCTTAAACACTTCCTACGAGCAGTACTTC.

V usage is TRBV19 and J usage is TRBJ1-5; D might be TRBD1 (6 bases). V was shortened by 6 bases and J by 4 bases, with 16 bases between the two germline ends. Germline assignment: CDR1 LNHDA and CDR2 SQIVND (reference sequence). The CDR3 runs 15 residues. The CDR3 nucleotides are TGTGCCAGTAGGGCGGGGGGGCGTTGGAATCAGCCCCAGCATTTT. Translation: CASRAGGRWNQPQHF.

With regard to this clone: The same CDR3 also results from other DNA sequences found in this sample. V and J are TRBV6-5 and TRBJ1-2; perhaps TRBD1 as D (5 bases). The CDR3 length is 13 residues. The V gene lost 3 bases and the J gene lost 4 bases, with 9 bases spanning the gap. The germline CDR1 and CDR2 sequences are MNHEY and SVGAGI. The CDR3 DNA reads as TGTGCCAGCAGTTATTCAGGGACCTATGGCTACACCTTC. Encoded protein: CASSYSGTYGYTF.

The chain couples TRBV7-6 to TRBJ2-2; TRBD2 matches 10 bases. The germline V gene encodes CDR1 SGHVS and CDR2 FNYEAQ. V was pared by 5 bases and J by 5 bases, with 5 bases of the junction left unmatched. CDR3 length: 15 residues. The CDR3 region has the DNA TGTGCCAGCAGCATTCCGGGACTAGCGACCGGGGAGCTGTTTTTT. Translation gives CASSIPGLATGELFF.

The chain carries TRBV5-3 and TRBJ2-7; D unresolved. TRBV5-3 is treated as an ORF (open reading frame) with a function not yet certain. The V and J ends lost 10 bases and 7 bases respectively, with 6 bases between them. The CDR3 runs to 8 residues. CDR3 region: CAVGEQYF. CDR3 nucleotide sequence: TGTGCCGTAGGGGAGCAGTACTTC.

The sample holds a few counts of this clone. One junction end does not reproduce the germline sequence, and a read error may be involved. The CDR3 sequence is CASNHGQDWDF. DNA for the CDR3: TGTGCCAGCAACCATGGACAGGATTGGGACTTC. The chain employs TRBV7-9 and TRBJ2-4; 7 bases agree with TRBD1. In germline, CDR1 is SEHNR, CDR2 FQNEAQ (reference sequence). The CDR3 is 11 amino acids.

V is TRBV5-1 and J is TRBJ2-2; tentative D call: TRBD1 (6 bases). V lost 5 bases and J 3 bases, leaving 11 bases between the germline ends. Germline-derived CDR1 and CDR2 are SGHRS and YFSETQ. The CDR3 sequence is 14 residues long. Here the CDR3 DNA reads TGCGCCAGCAGGCAGGGGCGGGACACCGGGGAGCTGTTTTTT. This translates into CASRQGRDTGELFF.

The chain recombines TRBV5-1 with TRBJ2-1; possible D gene TRBD2, 5 bases. Germline CDR1 SGHRS, CDR2 YFSETQ. With 3 bases removed from V and 10 bases from J, the gap between germline ends came to 17 bases. The CDR3 length is 14 residues. The CDR3 loop reads CASSSSGVSPEQFF. CDR3 coding DNA: TGCGCCAGCAGCTCGTCCGGGGTTTCCCCAGAGCAGTTCTTC.

The rearrangement uses TRBV30 and TRBJ2-7; D is possibly TRBD1 or TRBD2 (5 bases each). Germline CDR1 reads GTSNPN; CDR2 reads SVGIG (reference sequence). V shed 3 bases and J shed 3 bases, with 12 bases lying between them. The CDR3 covers 13 residues. CDR3 DNA: TGTGCCTGGAGCGTGGGACCCGACTACGAGCAGTACTTC. Its translation: CAWSVGPDYEQYF.